The present T cell receptor (beta chain) was sequenced within a study of neurological immune-mediated disorders. The cDNA was generated by 5'RACE with 10-nucleotide random UMIs. Via MiXCR, TCRdb re-called the 5' RACE reads, giving one row per CDR3 protein. This repertoire shows about 59,000 distinct CDR3 sequences, 24% found once; its top ten account for roughly 4.6%. General study points: Multiple sclerosis, the disease with the least TCR clonal expansion, fell below healthy controls, whereas HTLV-1-associated myelopathy showed the most.

Points on this clonotype: Its antigen is unknown. The junction departs from germline at one end; a sequencing error may be responsible.

As to time point: technical triplicate 2. Sample: PBMCs. This clonotype originated in a man between 60 and 75 years old with HTLV-1-associated myelopathy (HAM/TSP).

This CDR3 reads CSSSLVASALGHEQYF. CDR3 bases: TGTTCCAGCAGCTTAGTCGCCAGCGCCCTGGGTCACGAGCAGTACTTC. The V call is TRBV11-2, the J call TRBJ2-7; D not resolved. Per germline, CDR1 SGHAT and CDR2 FQNNGV. The CDR3 is 16 residues long.